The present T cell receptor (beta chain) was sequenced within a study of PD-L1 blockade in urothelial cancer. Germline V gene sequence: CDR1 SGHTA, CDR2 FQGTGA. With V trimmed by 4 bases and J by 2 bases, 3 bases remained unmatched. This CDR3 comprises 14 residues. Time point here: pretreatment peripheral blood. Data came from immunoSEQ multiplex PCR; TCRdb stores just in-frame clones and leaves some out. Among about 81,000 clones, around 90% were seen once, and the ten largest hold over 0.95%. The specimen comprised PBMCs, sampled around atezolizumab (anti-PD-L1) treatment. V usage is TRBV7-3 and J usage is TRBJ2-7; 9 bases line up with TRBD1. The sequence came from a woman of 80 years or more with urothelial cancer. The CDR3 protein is CASSSGTGPYEQYF. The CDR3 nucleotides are TGTGCCAGCAGCTCCGGGACAGGGCCCTACGAGCAGTACTTC.